A selection of T cell receptor beta chains follows, all from one sample in a study of cytomegalovirus exposure and HLA in healthy donors. TCRdb's table, derived via immunoSEQ multiplex PCR, lists solely in-frame clones and lacks some. The sample lists tens of thousands of clones; around 75% were seen once. Sample: PBMCs. Receptor source: a man aged 50-60 years in good health and CMV-seropositive. Each CDR3 is given with its conserved first and last residue. The D gene is left open where the match is weak. Rows may omit the clone size; those that give it use once, few, many or a size class.

>NA|TRBJ1-1|TRBV6-6|NA
CASSPPGNTEAFF
TGTGCCAGCAGTCCCCCCGGGAACACTGAAGCTTTCTTT
>NA|TRBJ1-3|TRBV5-6|NA
CASSSRVGGNTIYF
TGTGCCAGCAGCTCCAGGGTTGGCGGAAACACCATATATTTT
>TRBD1|TRBJ1-4|TRBV7-2|NA
CASSARQGATSNEKLFF
TGTGCCAGCAGCGCCCGACAGGGGGCTACTTCTAATGAAAAACTGTTTTTT
>NA|TRBJ1-4|TRBV7-7|once
CASSPGYSNEKLFF
TGTGCTAGCAGTCCAGGCTACTCTAATGAAAAACTGTTTTTT
>NA|TRBJ1-1|TRBV5-6|NA
CASSLIWGDTEAFF
TGTGCCAGCAGCTTGATTTGGGGGGACACTGAAGCTTTCTTT
>NA|TRBJ2-5|TRBV25-1|few
CASSESRDYQETQYF
TGTGCCAGCAGTGAATCCCGAGACTACCAAGAGACCCAGTACTTC
>TRBD1|TRBJ2-7|TRBV9|NA
CASSRRGTGDEQYF
TGTGCCAGCAGTAGGCGCGGGACAGGGGACGAGCAGTACTTC
>NA|TRBJ2-1|TRBV4-3|NA
CASRQDLIVLISNEQFF
TGCGCCAGCAGACAAGATCTGATCGTACTCATATCCAATGAGCAGTTCTTC
>NA|TRBJ2-1|TRBV29-1|NA
CRAKGGSSYNEQFF
TGCAGGGCCAAGGGGGGGTCATCCTACAATGAGCAGTTCTTC
>TRBD1|TRBJ2-7|TRBV4-1|NA
CASSRFLSGTGSSYEQYF
TGCGCCAGCAGCCGTTTCCTTTCCGGGACAGGGTCATCCTACGAGCAGTACTTC
>NA|TRBJ1-1|TRBV30|NA
CAWSLGATEAFF
TGTGCCTGGAGTTTAGGGGCCACTGAAGCTTTCTTT
>NA|TRBJ1-2|TRBV6-5|NA
CASRPPGLYGYTF
TGTGCCAGCAGACCTCCGGGACTCTATGGCTACACCTTC
>NA|TRBJ2-7|TRBV11-1|NA
CASSPQFGQEQYF
TGTGCCAGCAGCCCCCAGTTTGGGCAGGAGCAGTACTTC
>NA|TRBJ1-4|TRBV2|NA
CASEGRGPSTNEKLFF
TGTGCCAGCGAGGGGAGGGGTCCCTCAACTAATGAAAAACTGTTTTTT